The 23 T cell receptor beta chains reported below all come from one sample, sequenced in a study of T cell changes during pregnancy in multiple sclerosis. This table comes from immunoSEQ multiplex PCR, and its TCRdb copy is limited to in-frame clones, with some not included. This sample has roughly 36,000 clones, with roughly 88% found just once. This material consisted of peripheral blood, taken in the second trimester of pregnancy. Receptor source: a female donor in good health, enrolled as a control in a pregnancy study.

The chain uses TRBV19 and TRBJ2-1, with TRBD2 identical over 11 bases. J was trimmed by 4 bases and V by 4 bases; bases with no gene match: 6. CDR1 and CDR2 from the germline V gene are LNHDA and SQIVND (reference sequence). There are 16 residues in the CDR3. This CDR3 is CASSKVGTSGYNEQFF. For the CDR3, the DNA is TGTGCCAGTAGTAAAGTCGGGACTAGCGGTTACAATGAGCAGTTCTTC.

V gene TRBV5-6 combines with J gene TRBJ2-3; perhaps TRBD1 as D (5 bases). V lost 0 bases and J lost 1, with 12 bases in between. Germline V gene lookup returns CDR1 SGHDT and CDR2 YYEEEE. The length of the CDR3 is 16 residues. The CDR3 here is CASSLAAWGGTDTQYF. The CDR3 nucleotides read TGTGCCAGCAGCTTGGCGGCCTGGGGCGGCACAGATACGCAGTATTTT.

The chain combines TRBV4-3 with TRBJ2-5, with TRBD1 as a possible D gene (5 bases). Germline CDR1 reads LGHNA; CDR2 reads YSLEER. V lost 0 bases and J lost 3, with 11 bases in between. The CDR3 loop spans 15 amino acids. This chain's CDR3 is CASSQDLGREETQYF. Written as DNA, the CDR3 is TGCGCCAGCAGCCAAGATCTCGGCAGGGAAGAGACCCAGTACTTC.

The genes are TRBV4-3 and TRBJ2-3, with 10 bases that match TRBD2. Germline V gives CDR1 LGHNA, CDR2 YSLEER. The CDR3 spans 16 residues. With 1 base clipped from V and 5 bases from J, the junction kept 6 bases outside the gene matches. The CDR3 reads CASSQGSGGAGDTQYF. The CDR3 region has the DNA TGCGCCAGCAGCCAAGGGAGCGGGGGGGCGGGAGATACGCAGTATTTT.

This clone appeared a few times. The V and J genes are TRBV6-4 and TRBJ1-1; D unclear. The CDR3 spans 13 residues. Germline values: CDR1 MRHNA, CDR2 SNTAGT. V lost 2 bases and J lost 4, with 8 bases in between. CDR3 residues: CASSDVEGTEAFF. The CDR3 DNA reads TGTGCCAGCAGTGACGTTGAGGGCACTGAAGCTTTCTTT.

This clone was counted a single time. The chain carries TRBV2 and TRBJ2-5; D possibly corresponds to TRBD2 (5 bases). CDR3 length equals 13 residues. Germline CDR1 reads SNHLY; CDR2 reads FYNNEI. Trimming pared 6 bases from V and 7 bases from J, leaving 15 bases between. Here the CDR3 reads CASSNGLEATQYF. DNA of the CDR3: TGTGCCAGCAGCAATGGACTGGAGGCGACCCAGTACTTC.

This chain connects TRBV7-2 to TRBJ2-7; 8 nucleotides align to TRBD2. The CDR3 length is 15 residues. The germline CDR1 and CDR2 sequences are SGHTA and FQGNSA. Germline trimming cut 4 bases from V and 2 bases from J; bases unmatched to any gene: 7. This CDR3 reads CASSSATSGTYEQYF. The CDR3 bases are TGTGCCAGCAGCTCCGCAACTAGCGGAACCTACGAGCAGTACTTC.

V gene TRBV25-1 combines with J gene TRBJ1-3, with 8 bases that match TRBD1. With V trimmed by 3 bases and J by 1 base, 5 bases remained unmatched. In germline, CDR1 is MGHDK, CDR2 SYGVNS. The CDR3 spans 16 residues. CDR3 region: CASSDGQGTSGNTIYF. DNA of the CDR3: TGTGCCAGCAGTGACGGACAGGGCACTTCTGGAAACACCATATATTTT.

The gene calls are TRBV7-2 and TRBJ2-1; TRBD2 matches at 8 bases. Trimming took 2 bases from V and 12 from J; bases not matched to a gene: 12. This CDR3 comprises 15 residues. Germline CDR1 reads SGHTA; CDR2 reads FQGNSA. This CDR3 is CASSLPGGAGNRQFF. The DNA of the CDR3 is TGTGCCAGCAGCTTACCCGGGGGGGCCGGGAATCGGCAGTTCTTC.

This clone was seen a single time. The chain links TRBV7-3 to TRBJ2-5; D is possibly TRBD2 (6 bases). The ends were cut back, 7 bases at V and 5 bases at J, with 20 bases in the middle. Per germline, CDR1 SGHTA and CDR2 FQGTGA. The CDR3 contains 15 residues. Written as DNA, the CDR3 is TGTGCCAGCAACCTCTCCCCCCGGGGGAAGGAGACCCAGTACTTC. It is translated as CASNLSPRGKETQYF.

This chain connects TRBV4-3 to TRBJ2-7; 8 bases agree with TRBD1. Per the germline V gene, CDR1 is LGHNA and CDR2 is YSLEER. This CDR3 has 15 amino acids. Losses at the gene ends were 1 base for V and 4 bases for J; bases not matched to a gene: 6. CDR3 sequence reads: CASSQGQGLFYEQYF. The CDR3 DNA reads as TGCGCCAGCAGCCAAGGACAGGGGCTTTTTTACGAGCAGTACTTC.

A few counts support this clone. One end of the junction is discordant with germline, which a read error may explain. The CDR3 sequence: CASSQISRGAADF. CDR3 sequence (DNA): TGTGCCAGCAGCCAAATCTCGCGGGGAGCGGCAGACTTC. The chain uses TRBV13 and TRBJ2-7, with D perhaps matching TRBD2 (6 bases). The CDR3 sequence is 13 residues long. The germline V gene has CDR1 PRHDT and CDR2 FYEKMQ (reference sequence).

The chain couples TRBV4-2 to TRBJ1-2; 7 bases fit TRBD1. This CDR3 region has 17 residues. The trim removed 0 bases at V and 1 base at J, leaving 8 bases unmatched. In germline, CDR1 is LGHNA, CDR2 YNFKEQ. In nucleotides, the CDR3 is TGTGCCAGCAGCCAAGATAACAGGGGAGGTTTTAACTATGGCTACACCTTC. It specifies CASSQDNRGGFNYGYTF.

V usage is TRBV4-3 and J usage is TRBJ1-4; TRBD1 might be the D (6 bases). The CDR3 loop spans 16 amino acids. The V gene's germline CDR1 is LGHNA and CDR2 YSLEER. The ends were cut back, 0 bases at V and 2 bases at J, with 10 bases in the middle. The CDR3 here is CASSQDTQGTNEKLFF. CDR3 DNA: TGCGCCAGCAGCCAAGATACCCAGGGGACTAATGAAAAACTGTTTTTT.

The rearrangement joins TRBV4-1 to TRBJ2-7; D is possibly TRBD2 (5 bases). The CDR3 is made up of 15 amino acids. The V end lost 0 bases, the J end lost 2 bases, and 11 bases lay between the germline ends. CDR1 is MGHRA, CDR2 YSYEKL, per germline. The chain's CDR3 is CASSQEAAGTYEQYF. The CDR3 DNA sequence: TGCGCCAGCAGCCAAGAGGCGGCGGGCACCTACGAGCAGTACTTC.

The CDR3 reads CASSLETALTGELFF. The CDR3 region has the DNA TGTGCCAGCAGTCTAGAGACAGCACTCACCGGGGAGCTGTTTTTT. The chain couples TRBV5-8 to TRBJ2-2; maybe TRBD1 (5 bases). The germline V gene encodes CDR1 SGHTS and CDR2 YDEGEE. The CDR3 totals 15 residues. The ends were cut back, 5 bases at V and 4 bases at J, with 15 bases in the middle.

CDR3 loop: CASNAGVAYNEQFF. The DNA of the CDR3 is TGTGCCAGCAACGCGGGAGTCGCCTACAATGAGCAGTTCTTC. V usage is TRBV9 and J usage is TRBJ2-1; 7 bases fit TRBD2. The V and J ends lost 6 bases and 2 bases, in that order; junction bases with no gene match: 5. This CDR3 has 14 amino acids. Germline values: CDR1 SGDLS, CDR2 YYNGEE.

The count of this clone is one. The chain joins TRBV19 to TRBJ1-1, with 8 positions matching TRBD1. Trimming removed 5 bases from V and 1 base from J; junction bases left unmatched: 3. Germline CDR1 reads LNHDA; CDR2 reads SQIVND (reference sequence). This CDR3 is built from 14 residues. CDR3 sequence (DNA): TGTGCCAGTAGTCCTACAGGGGGGAACACTGAAGCTTTCTTT. Translated: CASSPTGGNTEAFF.

This clone has just a few counts. The chain combines TRBV27 with TRBJ1-6; D possibly corresponds to TRBD1 (5 bases). This CDR3 is built from 12 residues. With 7 bases removed from V and 12 bases from J, the gap between germline ends came to 13 bases. Germline assignment: CDR1 MNHEY and CDR2 SMNVEV (reference sequence). CDR3 nucleotides: TGTGCCAGCACCCAGGGTCTTAAACCCCTCCACTTT. The encoded protein is CASTQGLKPLHF.

This clone was counted a single time. This chain uses TRBV18 with TRBJ1-1; TRBD1 aligns across 7 bases. CDR1 is KGHSH, CDR2 LQKENI, per germline. The CDR3 consists of 15 residues. V lost 1 base to trimming and J lost 6 bases; unmatched junction nucleotides: 8. The CDR3 loop reads CASSPHVDRVAEAFF. In DNA, the CDR3 is TGTGCCAGCTCACCACACGTTGACAGGGTAGCTGAAGCTTTCTTT.

V usage is TRBV7-3 and J usage is TRBJ2-2, with 9 positions matching TRBD2. CDR1 is SGHTA, CDR2 FQGTGA, per germline. V trimming: 5 bases; J trimming: 6 bases; junction bases outside the gene matches: 7. The length of the CDR3 is 15 residues. The CDR3 nucleotides are TGTGCCAGCAGCCCCGGGACTAGCTTGCCCGGGGAGCTGTTTTTT. It encodes CASSPGTSLPGELFF. Looking up the rest from reference TRBV7-3 and TRBJ2-2 gives the full variable domain: GAGVSQTPSNKVTEKGKYVELRCDPISGHTALYWYRQSLGQGPEFLIYFQGTGAADDSGLPNDRFFAVRPEGSVSTLKIQRTERGDSAVYLCASSPGTSLPGELFFGEGSRLTVL.

This clone was recorded once. The chain combines TRBV7-2 with TRBJ2-1; TRBD2 matches 9 bases. Unmatched junction bases numbered 4, after V lost 5 bases and J lost 2 bases. The V gene's germline CDR1 is SGHTA and CDR2 FQGNSA. The length of the CDR3 is 15 residues. The CDR3 loop is CASSSGGNAYNEQFF. CDR3 bases: TGTGCCAGCAGCAGCGGGGGGAATGCCTACAATGAGCAGTTCTTC.

The genes are TRBV9 and TRBJ1-2, with TRBD1 identical over 9 bases. The germline V gene encodes CDR1 SGDLS and CDR2 YYNGEE. Germline trimming cut 0 bases from V and 6 bases from J; bases unmatched to any gene: 6. The CDR3 totals 15 residues. CDR3 amino acids: CASSVGGGQGHGYTF. CDR3 sequence (DNA): TGTGCCAGCAGCGTAGGAGGAGGACAGGGGCATGGCTACACCTTC.